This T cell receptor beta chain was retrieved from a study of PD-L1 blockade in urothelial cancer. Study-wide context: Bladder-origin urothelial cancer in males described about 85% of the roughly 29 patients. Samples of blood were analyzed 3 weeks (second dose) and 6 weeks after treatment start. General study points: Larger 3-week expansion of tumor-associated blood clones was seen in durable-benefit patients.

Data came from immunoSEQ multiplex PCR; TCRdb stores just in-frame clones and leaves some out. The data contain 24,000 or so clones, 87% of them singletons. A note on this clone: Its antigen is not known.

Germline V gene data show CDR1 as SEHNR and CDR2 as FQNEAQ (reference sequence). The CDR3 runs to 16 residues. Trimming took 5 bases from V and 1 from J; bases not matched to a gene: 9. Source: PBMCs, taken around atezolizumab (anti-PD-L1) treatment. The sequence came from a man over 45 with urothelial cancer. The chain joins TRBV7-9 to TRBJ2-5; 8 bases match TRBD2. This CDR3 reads CASSEKISGSQETQYF. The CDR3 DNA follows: TGTGCCAGCAGCGAGAAGATCAGCGGGAGCCAAGAGACCCAGTACTTC. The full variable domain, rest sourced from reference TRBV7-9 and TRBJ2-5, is DTGVSQNPRHKITKRGQNVTFRCDPISEHNRLYWYRQTLGQGPEFLTYFQNEAQLEKSRLLSDRFSAERPKGSFSTLEIQRTEQGDSAMYLCASSEKISGSQETQYFGPGTRLLVL.